The T cell receptor beta chain under discussion was sequenced for a study of naive and memory T cell subsets. The CDR3 contains 13 residues. The V gene end was trimmed by 3 bases and the J gene end by 15 bases; junction bases not matched to a gene: 5. CDR1 and CDR2 (germline): MGHDK, SYGVNS. This clonotype has a count of ten or more. Its antigen is still unknown. Study-wide results and caveats: Possibly reflecting memory cells re-expressing CD45RA, a few larger clonotypes occurred in naive repertoires, especially CD8. Expression changes during T cell differentiation may affect RNA-based TCR counts.

An equimolar mix of two oligonucleotides served as the beta constant-region primer for TRBC1 and TRBC2. Ligated cDNA was amplified by four rounds of PCR with nested alpha and beta constant-region primers and SP2. The cDNA 3' end received a ligated single-stranded oligonucleotide carrying the SP2 primer and a 12-nucleotide UMI. TCRdb called the UMI-ligation and nested PCR reads again in MiXCR, with one record for every CDR3 protein. The data show approximately 90,000 distinct CDR3 sequences, approximately 11% seen once. CMV status came from CD4+ T cell IFNgamma after overnight CMV lysate stimulation of fresh PBMCs.

This receptor was obtained from a human donor in good health. The rearrangement joins TRBV25-1 to TRBJ2-3; TRBD2 agrees at 14 bases. Sequenced input: naive CD4+ T cells from blood. The CDR3 nucleotides are TGTGCCAGCAGTGACATCGGACTAGCGGGGGGTTATTTT. The encoded protein is CASSDIGLAGGYF.